This is a list of T cell receptor beta chains from one sample in a study of cytomegalovirus exposure and HLA in healthy donors. TCRdb's table, derived via immunoSEQ multiplex PCR, lists solely in-frame clones and lacks some. The repertoire holds roughly 160,000 clones, with around 82% as singletons. Sequencing was performed on PBMCs. These receptors originate from a man aged 30 to 39 in good health and CMV-seronegative. Both conserved end residues are part of each CDR3. The order of the fields is clone size, V gene, J gene, D gene, CDR3 DNA, CDR3 protein. The D gene is left open where the match is weak. A clone size is listed for some rows: how often the clone was seen (once, few, many), or a class if it is expanded.

abundance: -; v_gene: TRBV6-5; j_gene: TRBJ2-7; d_gene: TRBD1; CDR3nt: TGTGCCAGCAGGGAAACCGGGACAGGGGCCTACGAGCAGTACTTC; CDR3aa: CASRETGTGAYEQYF
abundance: -; v_gene: TRBV4-3; j_gene: TRBJ1-2; d_gene: TRBD1; CDR3nt: TGCGCCAGCAGCCCCCTGGGACAGGGGCATGGCTACACCTTC; CDR3aa: CASSPLGQGHGYTF
abundance: -; v_gene: TRBV6-5; j_gene: TRBJ2-7; d_gene: TRBD1; CDR3nt: TGTGCCAGCAGTATGACAGGGATGCACGAGCAGTACTTC; CDR3aa: CASSMTGMHEQYF
abundance: once; v_gene: TRBV7-3; j_gene: TRBJ2-2; d_gene: TRBD1; CDR3nt: TGTGCCAGCAAGGACAGGGGTAACGGGGAGCTGTTTTTT; CDR3aa: CASKDRGNGELFF
abundance: -; v_gene: TRBV5-1; j_gene: TRBJ1-6; d_gene: TRBD1; CDR3nt: TGCGCCAGCAGCGGCTACACCGGGACAGCGGTATCACCCCTCCACTTT; CDR3aa: CASSGYTGTAVSPLHF
abundance: -; v_gene: TRBV12-5; j_gene: TRBJ2-3; d_gene: TRBD2; CDR3nt: TGTGCTAGTGGTCACGGGGGGACAGATACGCAGTATTTT; CDR3aa: CASGHGGTDTQYF
abundance: -; v_gene: TRBV28; j_gene: TRBJ1-5; d_gene: TRBD1; CDR3nt: TGTGCCAGCAGGCCACCGGGACAGGCTTATCAGCCCCAGCATTTT; CDR3aa: CASRPPGQAYQPQHF
abundance: -; v_gene: TRBV28; j_gene: TRBJ1-1; d_gene: TRBD1; CDR3nt: TGTGCCAGCGGACAGGGGGCTTTGAACACTGAAGCTTTCTTT; CDR3aa: CASGQGALNTEAFF
abundance: -; v_gene: TRBV28; j_gene: TRBJ2-3; d_gene: -; CDR3nt: TGTGCCAGCACCAAGAGCGGGCCAGGGAGTACGCAGTATTTT; CDR3aa: CASTKSGPGSTQYF
abundance: few; v_gene: TRBV7-9; j_gene: TRBJ2-1; d_gene: TRBD2; CDR3nt: TGTGCCTGCACCCTCGGGACTAGCGGGATTGGTGAGCAGTTCTTC; CDR3aa: CACTLGTSGIGEQFF
abundance: -; v_gene: TRBV29-1; j_gene: TRBJ2-1; d_gene: -; CDR3nt: TGCAGCGTTCTGCAGGGGGCCCTAGCGGGGAACAATGAGCAGTTCTTC; CDR3aa: CSVLQGALAGNNEQFF
abundance: -; v_gene: TRBV6-5; j_gene: TRBJ2-7; d_gene: -; CDR3nt: TGTGCCAGTTCTGTACAGGGCGGAACTTCCTACGAGCAGTACTTC; CDR3aa: CASSVQGGTSYEQYF
abundance: few; v_gene: TRBV29-1; j_gene: TRBJ2-1; d_gene: -; CDR3nt: TGCAGCGTTGAGGGGGCTGTTGATGAGTTTAACTACAATGAGCAGTTCTTC; CDR3aa: CSVEGAVDEFNYNEQFF
abundance: -; v_gene: TRBV5-1; j_gene: TRBJ1-1; d_gene: -; CDR3nt: TGCGCCAGCAGCTCAGGAGGGGTCACTGAAGCTTTCTTT; CDR3aa: CASSSGGVTEAFF
abundance: -; v_gene: TRBV27; j_gene: TRBJ2-7; d_gene: TRBD1; CDR3nt: TGTGCCAGCAGTTCGACAAGACAGGGTCCCTACGAGCAGTACTTC; CDR3aa: CASSSTRQGPYEQYF
abundance: -; v_gene: TRBV10-2; j_gene: TRBJ2-2; d_gene: -; CDR3nt: TGCGCCAGCAGTGACTTGGGGGGAAGGGGCACCGGGGAGCTGTTTTTT; CDR3aa: CASSDLGGRGTGELFF
abundance: -; v_gene: TRBV5-1; j_gene: TRBJ1-4; d_gene: -; CDR3nt: TGCGCCAGCAGCTTGCCAGAAACTAATGAAAAACTGTTTTTT; CDR3aa: CASSLPETNEKLFF
abundance: -; v_gene: TRBV27; j_gene: TRBJ2-3; d_gene: TRBD1; CDR3nt: TGTGCCAGCAGTTTATCCGGGACAGGGTGGACAGATACGCAGTATTTT; CDR3aa: CASSLSGTGWTDTQYF
abundance: -; v_gene: TRBV11-3; j_gene: TRBJ2-4; d_gene: TRBD1; CDR3nt: TGTGCCAGCAGCTTAGCGGGGACAGGAAACATTCAGTACTTC; CDR3aa: CASSLAGTGNIQYF
abundance: once; v_gene: TRBV6-1; j_gene: TRBJ2-7; d_gene: TRBD1; CDR3nt: TGTGCCAGCAGTGCTCTAACTAAGACCGGGACAGGGATCTACGAGCAGTACTTC; CDR3aa: CASSALTKTGTGIYEQYF
abundance: -; v_gene: TRBV27; j_gene: TRBJ2-1; d_gene: TRBD2; CDR3nt: TGTGCCAGCAGTCGAGACCTAGCGGGAGACTACAATGAGCAGTTCTTC; CDR3aa: CASSRDLAGDYNEQFF
abundance: -; v_gene: TRBV10-3; j_gene: TRBJ2-7; d_gene: TRBD1; CDR3nt: TGTGCCATCACCATGGACAGGGGCTACGAGCAGTACTTC; CDR3aa: CAITMDRGYEQYF